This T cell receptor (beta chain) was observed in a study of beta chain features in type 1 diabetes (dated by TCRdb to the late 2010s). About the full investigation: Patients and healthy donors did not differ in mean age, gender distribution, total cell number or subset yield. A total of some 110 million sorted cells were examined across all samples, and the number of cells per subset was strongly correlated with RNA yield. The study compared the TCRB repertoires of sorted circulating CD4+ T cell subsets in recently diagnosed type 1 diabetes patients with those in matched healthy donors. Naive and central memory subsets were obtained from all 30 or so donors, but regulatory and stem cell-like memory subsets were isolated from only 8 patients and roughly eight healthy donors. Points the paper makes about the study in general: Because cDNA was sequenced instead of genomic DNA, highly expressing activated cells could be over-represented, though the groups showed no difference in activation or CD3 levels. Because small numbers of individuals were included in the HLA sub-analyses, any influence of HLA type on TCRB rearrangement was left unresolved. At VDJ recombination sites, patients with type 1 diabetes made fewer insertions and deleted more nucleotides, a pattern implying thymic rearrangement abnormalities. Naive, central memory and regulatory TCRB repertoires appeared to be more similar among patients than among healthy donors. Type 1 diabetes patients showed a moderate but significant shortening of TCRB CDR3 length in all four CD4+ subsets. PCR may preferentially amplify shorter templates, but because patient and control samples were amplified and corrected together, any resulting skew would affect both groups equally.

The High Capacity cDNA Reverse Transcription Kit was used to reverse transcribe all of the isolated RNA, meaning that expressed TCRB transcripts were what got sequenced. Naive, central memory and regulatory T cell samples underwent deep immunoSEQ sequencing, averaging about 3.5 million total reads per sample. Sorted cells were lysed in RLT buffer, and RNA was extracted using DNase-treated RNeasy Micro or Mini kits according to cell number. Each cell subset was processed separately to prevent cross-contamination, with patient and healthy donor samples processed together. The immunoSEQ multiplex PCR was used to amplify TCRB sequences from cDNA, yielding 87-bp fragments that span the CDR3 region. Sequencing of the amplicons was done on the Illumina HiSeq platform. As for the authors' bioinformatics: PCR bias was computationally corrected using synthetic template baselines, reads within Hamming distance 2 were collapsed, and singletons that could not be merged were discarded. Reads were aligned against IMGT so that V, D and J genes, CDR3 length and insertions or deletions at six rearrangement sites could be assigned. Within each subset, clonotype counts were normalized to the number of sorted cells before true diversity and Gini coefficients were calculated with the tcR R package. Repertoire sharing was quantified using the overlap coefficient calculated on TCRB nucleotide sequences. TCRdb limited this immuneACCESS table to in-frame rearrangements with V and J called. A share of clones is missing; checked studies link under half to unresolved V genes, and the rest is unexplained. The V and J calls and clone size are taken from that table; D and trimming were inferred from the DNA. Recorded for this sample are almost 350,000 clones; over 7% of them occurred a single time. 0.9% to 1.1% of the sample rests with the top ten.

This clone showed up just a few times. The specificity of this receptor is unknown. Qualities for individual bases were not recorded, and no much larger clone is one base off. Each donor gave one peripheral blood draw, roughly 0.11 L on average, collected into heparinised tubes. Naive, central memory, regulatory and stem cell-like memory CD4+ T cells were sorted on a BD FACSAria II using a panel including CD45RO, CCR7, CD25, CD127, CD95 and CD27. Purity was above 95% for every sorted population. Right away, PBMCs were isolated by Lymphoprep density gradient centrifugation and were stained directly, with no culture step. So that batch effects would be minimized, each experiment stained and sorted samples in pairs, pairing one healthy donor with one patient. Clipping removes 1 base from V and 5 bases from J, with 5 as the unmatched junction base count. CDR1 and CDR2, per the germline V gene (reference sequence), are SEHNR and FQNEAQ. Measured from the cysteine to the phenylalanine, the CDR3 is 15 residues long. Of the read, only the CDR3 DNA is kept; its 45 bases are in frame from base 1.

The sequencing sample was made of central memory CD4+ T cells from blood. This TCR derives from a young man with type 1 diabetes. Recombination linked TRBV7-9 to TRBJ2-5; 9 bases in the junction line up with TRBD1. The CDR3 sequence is CASSLGTGVFETQYF. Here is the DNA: TGTGCCAGCAGCTTAGGGACAGGGGTCTTTGAGACCCAGTACTTC.